This is a list of T cell receptor beta chains from one sample in a study of beta chain features in type 1 diabetes. The repertoire was sequenced with immunoSEQ multiplex PCR; TCRdb's copy has only in-frame clones and lacks some. The sample includes about 620,000 clones, around a sixth of them seen just once. The sample consisted of naive CD4+ T cells from blood. The receptors here all came from a young man in good health. CDR3s include the opening cysteine and the closing phenylalanine or tryptophan. The D gene is left open where the match is weak. Size is omitted from some rows. Given values are once, few, many or a class for expanded clones.

v_call,clone_size,d_call,j_call,cdr3_aa,cdr3_nt
TRBV19,NA,NA,TRBJ2-7,CASSIAASMYEQYF,TGTGCCAGTAGTATAGCGGCTAGTATGTACGAGCAGTACTTC
TRBV7-3,few,NA,TRBJ2-1,CASSSGVNEQFF,TGTGCCAGCAGCTCGGGGGTAAATGAGCAGTTCTTC
TRBV6-6,NA,TRBD1,TRBJ2-5,CARDRTQETQYF,TGTGCCAGGGACAGGACCCAAGAGACCCAGTACTTC
TRBV5-4,NA,NA,TRBJ2-4,CASRRDRAKNIQYF,TGTGCCAGCAGGCGGGACAGAGCCAAAAACATTCAGTACTTC
TRBV15,NA,TRBD1,TRBJ1-2,CATSRDRGTAYGYTF,TGTGCCACCAGCAGAGATCGGGGGACAGCCTATGGCTACACCTTC
TRBV6-6,few,NA,TRBJ2-1,CASSPGQGRNEQFF,TGTGCCAGCAGCCCGGGGCAGGGGCGGAATGAGCAGTTCTTC
TRBV5-1,few,TRBD1,TRBJ1-2,CASSRKTGTGVGYTF,TGCGCCAGCAGCCGCAAAACCGGGACAGGGGTGGGCTACACCTTC
TRBV4-1,NA,TRBD2,TRBJ2-7,CASSQGPSGESYEQYF,TGCGCAAGCAGCCAAGGCCCTAGCGGGGAATCCTACGAGCAGTACTTC
TRBV28,NA,NA,TRBJ1-5,CASSLSGGYQPQHF,TGTGCCAGCAGTTTATCTGGGGGCTATCAGCCCCAGCATTTT
TRBV7-8,few,TRBD1,TRBJ2-4,CASSLLDRAWSPSKNIQYF,TGTGCCAGCAGCTTACTGGACAGGGCCTGGTCTCCTTCCAAAAACATTCAGTACTTC
TRBV10-3,NA,NA,TRBJ2-5,CAISAYQETQYF,TGTGCCATCAGTGCCTACCAAGAGACCCAGTACTTC
TRBV6-5,few,NA,TRBJ1-1,CASSLTGKPNTEAFF,TGTGCCAGCAGTTTGACAGGTAAACCGAACACTGAAGCTTTCTTT
TRBV2,NA,NA,TRBJ1-2,CASRPDGTNYGYTF,TGTGCCAGCAGGCCAGACGGAACTAACTATGGCTACACCTTC
TRBV2,NA,NA,TRBJ1-2,CASRPWGRAGYTF,TGTGCCAGCAGGCCATGGGGTCGTGCCGGCTACACCTTC
TRBV10-3,few,NA,TRBJ2-7,CAISEWSYEQYF,TGTGCCATCAGTGAGTGGTCGTACGAGCAGTACTTC
TRBV27,once,TRBD2,TRBJ2-7,CASSLLGAGVGYEQYF,TGTGCCAGCAGTTTACTAGGGGCGGGAGTAGGCTACGAGCAGTACTTC
TRBV4-3,few,NA,TRBJ2-2,CASSQEGGPKTGELFF,TGCGCCAGCAGCCAAGAGGGGGGGCCTAAAACCGGGGAGCTGTTTTTT
TRBV2,few,TRBD1,TRBJ2-1,CASSGGQGGSTNEQFF,TGTGCCAGCAGTGGGGGACAGGGAGGGAGTACAAATGAGCAGTTCTTC
TRBV7-2,NA,NA,TRBJ1-1,CASSLALPELRAFF,TGTGCCAGCAGCTTAGCGCTGCCGGAACTGAGGGCTTTCTTT